These 30 T cell receptor beta chains originate from one sample sequenced in a study of tumor T cells in aggressive B-cell lymphoma. Sequencing was performed with immunoSEQ multiplex PCR; in TCRdb, only in-frame clones are kept and a portion is missing. The repertoire has about 11,000 clones, about 93% of them found once; the top ten carry more than 2.5%. The sequencing sample was made of tumor tissue. These receptors all come from an adult with diffuse large B cell lymphoma.

The CDR3 loop is CASRSRDSYEQYF. CDR3 sequence (DNA): TGTGCCAGTAGGAGCAGGGACTCCTACGAGCAGTACTTC. The genes are TRBV19 and TRBJ2-7, with D possibly TRBD1 on 5 matching bases. Trimming left V 6 bases short and J 0 bases short, with 9 bases between. Germline loops: CDR1 LNHDA, CDR2 SQIVND (reference sequence). The CDR3 is 13 amino acids. The full variable domain, in which reference TRBV19 and TRBJ2-7 provide the parts outside the CDR3, is DGGITQSPKYLFRKEGQNVTLSCEQNLNHDAMYWYRQDPGQGLRLIYYSQIVNDFQKGDIAEGYSVSREKKESFPLTVTSAQKNPTAFYLCASRSRDSYEQYFGPGTRLTVT.

The V call is TRBV12-5, the J call TRBJ2-3, with TRBD1 matching over 8 bases. CDR1 and CDR2 from the germline V gene are LGHNT and FRNRAP. The junction had 9 bases not matched to a gene; V was cut back by 2 bases and J by 5 bases. The CDR3 has 16 amino acids. The CDR3 is CASGLTPRQGKDTQYF. CDR3 sequence (DNA): TGTGCTAGTGGTTTGACCCCCCGACAGGGGAAAGATACGCAGTATTTT.

In its sample, this clone was seen once. V gene TRBV18 combines with J gene TRBJ2-2, with no clear D. The CDR3 covers 11 residues. Per the germline V gene, CDR1 is KGHSH and CDR2 is LQKENI. Trimming shortened V by 4 bases and J by 7 bases, and 4 bases separated the two germline ends. The DNA of the CDR3 is TGTGCCAGCTCACGAGGCGGGGAGCTGTTTTTT. It encodes CASSRGGELFF. The full variable domain, rest sourced from reference TRBV18 and TRBJ2-2, is NAGVMQNPRHLVRRRGQEARLRCSPMKGHSHVYWYRQLPEEGLKFMVYLQKENIIDESGMPKERFSAEFPKEGPSILRIQQVVRGDSAAYFCASSRGGELFFGEGSRLTVL.

J is TRBJ1-2 and V is TRBV28, with D uncertain. Germline V gene sequence: CDR1 MDHEN, CDR2 SYDVKM. V lost 3 bases to trimming and J lost 4 bases, with 6 bases between them. The CDR3 spans 12 residues. Written as DNA, the CDR3 is TGTGCCAGCAGTTTCCGGAGCTATGGCTACACCTTC. Amino acid sequence: CASSFRSYGYTF.

The sample holds one count of this clone. J is TRBJ2-7 and V is TRBV5-6; 8 nucleotides match TRBD1. Losses at the gene ends were 4 bases for V and 0 bases for J; bases not matched to a gene: 15. The CDR3 extends over 18 amino acids. Germline CDR1 SGHDT, CDR2 YYEEEE. The CDR3 nucleotides are TGTGCCAGCAGCAATTGGGACAGGCCCCTCCGAAGCTCCTACGAGCAGTACTTC. It codes for CASSNWDRPLRSSYEQYF.

The chain joins TRBV21-1 to TRBJ1-1. TRBV21-1 is shown as a pseudogene. The length of the CDR3 is 16 residues. This CDR3 is CASSEPGRGANTEAFF. The DNA for the CDR3 is TGTGCCAGCAGCGAACCCGGGAGAGGGGCGAACACTGAAGCTTTCTTT.

The chain carries TRBV20-1 and TRBJ2-7, with TRBD2 as a possible D gene (5 bases). V was cut by 5 bases and J by 6 bases, with 11 bases left in between. CDR3 length equals 11 residues. Per germline, CDR1 DFQATT and CDR2 SNEGSKA (reference sequence). The CDR3 loop reads CSAARVPEQYF. The CDR3 nucleotides are TGCAGTGCTGCGAGGGTGCCCGAGCAGTACTTC.

J is TRBJ2-3 and V is TRBV29-1; 8 bases match TRBD2. V was pared by 5 bases and J by 3 bases, with 4 bases of the junction left unmatched. This CDR3 has 13 amino acids. Germline V gene data show CDR1 as SQVTM and CDR2 as ANQGSEA. Here the CDR3 DNA reads TGCAGCGTTTCCACTAGCGGTACAGATACGCAGTATTTT. Translating gives CSVSTSGTDTQYF.

The rearrangement joins TRBV30 to TRBJ1-4; TRBD1 matches 10 bases. The CDR3 loop spans 14 amino acids. Germline V gives CDR1 GTSNPN, CDR2 SVGIG (reference sequence). V lost 5 bases and J lost 3; bases outside the gene matches: 3. Written as DNA, the CDR3 is TGTGCCTGGGGACAGGGGGTATCTAATGAAAAACTGTTTTTT. This codes for CAWGQGVSNEKLFF.

The J gene is TRBJ1-4, the V gene TRBV9, with D unclear. CDR1 and CDR2 from the germline V gene are SGDLS and YYNGEE. The CDR3 is 15 amino acids. V was cut by 4 bases and J by 4 bases, with 14 bases left in between. The CDR3 here is CASSRGRVINEKLFF. The CDR3 coding sequence is TGTGCCAGCAGCCGTGGGAGGGTAATTAATGAAAAACTGTTTTTT.

Written as DNA, the CDR3 is TGTGCCAGCAGCTTAGGACTAGCGGGAGGGGGGGGTGAGCAGTTCTTC. Amino acid sequence: CASSLGLAGGGGEQFF. The chain employs TRBV13 and TRBJ2-1; TRBD2 matches at 13 bases. This CDR3 has 16 residues. Germline V gene sequence: CDR1 PRHDT, CDR2 FYEKMQ (reference sequence). Germline trimming cut 0 bases from V and 9 bases from J; bases unmatched to any gene: 5.

This sequence joins TRBV12-5 and TRBJ1-3, with D perhaps matching TRBD1 (6 bases). V lost 2 bases and J 8 bases, leaving 10 bases between the germline ends. Germline V gene sequence: CDR1 LGHNT, CDR2 FRNRAP. The CDR3 contains 13 residues. The CDR3 DNA reads as TGTGCTAGTGGTTTGACAGGGACGGACACCATATATTTT. It encodes CASGLTGTDTIYF.

The V and J genes are TRBV7-9 and TRBJ2-3; 14 bases are a match to TRBD2. CDR3 length: 19 residues. Germline CDR1 and CDR2: SEHNR and FQNEAQ (reference sequence). V was clipped by 5 bases and J by 4 bases; unmatched bases: 14. CDR3 sequence (DNA): TGTGCCAGCAGCGCTGGACTAGCGGGAGGCGTTAAGGGGTCAGATACGCAGTATTTT. Its protein product is CASSAGLAGGVKGSDTQYF.

The V and J genes are TRBV29-1 and TRBJ1-3; D not resolved. The germline gives CDR1 SQVTM, CDR2 ANQGSEA. Trimming cost V 6 bases and J 2 bases, with 17 bases left between them. The CDR3 has 15 amino acids. As DNA, the CDR3 is TGCAGCGTGATCCTGTTTCTCGGGGCTGGAAACACCATATATTTT. Translated, it gives CSVILFLGAGNTIYF.

The chain uses TRBV10-3 and TRBJ1-4; 8 bases map to TRBD1. This CDR3 is 14 amino acids long. The germline gives CDR1 ENHRY, CDR2 SYGVKD. The trim removed 6 bases at V and 8 bases at J, leaving 8 bases unmatched. The CDR3 reads CAIRRTGKGEKLFF. The CDR3 DNA follows: TGTGCCATCAGGAGGACAGGGAAGGGCGAAAAACTGTTTTTT.

The V and J genes are TRBV18 and TRBJ1-1; tentatively, D is TRBD1 (6 bases). The length of the CDR3 is 15 residues. The ends were cut back, 3 bases at V and 2 bases at J, with 13 bases in the middle. From germline, CDR1 is KGHSH and CDR2 LQKENI. Here the CDR3 reads CASSPSQGINTEAFF. The CDR3, as DNA: TGTGCCAGCTCACCGAGTCAGGGGATAAACACTGAAGCTTTCTTT. The whole variable domain, remainder taken from reference TRBV18 and TRBJ1-1, is NAGVMQNPRHLVRRRGQEARLRCSPMKGHSHVYWYRQLPEEGLKFMVYLQKENIIDESGMPKERFSAEFPKEGPSILRIQQVVRGDSAAYFCASSPSQGINTEAFFGQGTRLTVV.

This chain links TRBV6-6 with TRBJ2-7, with D perhaps matching TRBD1 (6 bases). In germline, CDR1 is MNHNY, CDR2 SVGAGI (reference sequence). CDR3 length: 14 residues. V lost 4 bases to trimming and J lost 2 bases, with 12 bases between them. In DNA form, the CDR3 reads TGTGCCAGCAGTTCAGGGGCAGGGCCCTACGAGCAGTACTTC. Translated, it gives CASSSGAGPYEQYF.

The V call is TRBV5-6, the J call TRBJ1-5, with D unresolved. V was clipped by 1 base and J by 4 bases, with 9 bases between them. Per germline, CDR1 SGHDT and CDR2 YYEEEE. The CDR3 consists of 14 residues. The CDR3 reads CASSLYGRNQPQHF. The CDR3, as DNA: TGTGCCAGCAGCTTGTACGGGAGGAATCAGCCCCAGCATTTT.

This sequence joins TRBV19 and TRBJ1-5; unclear D gene. Germline loops: CDR1 LNHDA, CDR2 SQIVND (reference sequence). V was cut by 6 bases and J by 1 base, with 4 bases left in between. The CDR3 is made up of 12 amino acids. The CDR3 nucleotides are TGTGCCAGTAGGTCGAGCAATCAGCCCCAGCATTTT. Residues: CASRSSNQPQHF.

This chain connects TRBV5-1 to TRBJ2-7; D is ambiguous. The germline V and J ends were trimmed by 1 base and 2 bases, with 13 bases remaining between them. CDR3 length: 15 residues. Per the germline V gene, CDR1 is SGHRS and CDR2 is YFSETQ. CDR3 region: CASSLNKARAYEQYF. In DNA, the CDR3 is TGCGCCAGCAGCTTGAACAAGGCTCGGGCCTACGAGCAGTACTTC. Full variable domain (outside the CDR3, taken from reference TRBV5-1 and TRBJ2-7): KAGVTQTPRYLIKTRGQQVTLSCSPISGHRSVSWYQQTPGQGLQFLFEYFSETQRNKGNFPGRFSGRQFSNSRSEMNVSTLELGDSALYLCASSLNKARAYEQYFGPGTRLTVT.

The chain combines TRBV19 with TRBJ1-1, with D maybe TRBD1 (5 bases). This CDR3 region has 14 residues. Germline V gene sequence: CDR1 LNHDA, CDR2 SQIVND (reference sequence). The V end was cut by 4 bases, the J end by 3 bases, with 12 bases between. CDR3 DNA: TGTGCCAGTAGTACTCTCGGGGGGTACACTGAAGCTTTCTTT. Translation gives CASSTLGGYTEAFF.

The J gene is TRBJ2-7, the V gene TRBV7-9; D unresolved. The V gene's germline CDR1 is SEHNR and CDR2 FQNEAQ (reference sequence). The V end lost 7 bases, the J end lost 5 bases, and 12 bases lay between the germline ends. CDR3 size: 12 residues. In DNA, the CDR3 is TGTGCCAGCAACCTCCTTGGCAACGAGCAGTACTTC. This gives the protein CASNLLGNEQYF.

The CDR3 bases are TGCAGCGTTGAAGATTGGGAGGGGAGTCCCGGAGGCACTGAAGCTTTCTTT. The encoded protein is CSVEDWEGSPGGTEAFF. The chain recombines TRBV29-1 with TRBJ1-1, with D possibly TRBD1 on 5 matching bases. The CDR3 is made up of 17 amino acids. Trimming cost V 0 bases and J 4 bases, with 21 bases left between them. Germline CDR1 is SQVTM and CDR2 is ANQGSEA.

The V call is TRBV27, the J call TRBJ2-2; TRBD1 might be the D (5 bases). This CDR3 contains 15 residues. Germline assignment: CDR1 MNHEY and CDR2 SMNVEV (reference sequence). V was clipped by 5 bases and J by 4 bases, with 14 bases between them. CDR3 DNA sequence: TGTGCCAGCAGTCCCCCATGGGGCTTCACCGGGGAGCTGTTTTTT. Encoded protein: CASSPPWGFTGELFF.

This chain uses TRBV7-3 with TRBJ2-3, with D possibly TRBD1 on 6 matching bases. The CDR3 is 14 residues long. CDR1 and CDR2 (germline): SGHTA, FQGTGA. Trimming removed 2 bases from V and 2 bases from J, with 8 bases in between. CDR3 nucleotides: TGTGCCAGCAGCTTACAGGGGCCCACAGATACGCAGTATTTT. Protein sequence: CASSLQGPTDTQYF.

The genes are TRBV6-5 and TRBJ2-5; 9 bases line up with TRBD2. Trimming at V came to 6 bases and at J to 13 bases, leaving 9 bases not matched to a gene. The CDR3 runs 12 residues. Germline V gene data show CDR1 as MNHEY and CDR2 as SVGAGI. The CDR3 loop is CASSTTSGNLYF. DNA of the CDR3: TGTGCCAGCAGCACGACTAGCGGAAATTTGTACTTC.

The table lists this clone with a count of one. The CDR3 loop reads CASSSGGFYNSPLHF. Here the CDR3 DNA reads TGTGCCAGCAGTTCAGGGGGTTTCTATAATTCACCCCTCCACTTT. The rearrangement links TRBV6-1 to TRBJ1-6, with TRBD1 identical over 7 bases. V lost 5 bases and J lost 3; bases outside the gene matches: 4. Germline V gene data show CDR1 as MNHNS and CDR2 as SASEGT. The CDR3 runs 15 residues.

This chain joins TRBV18 and TRBJ1-4; TRBD1 aligns across 9 bases. The CDR3 runs to 14 residues. V shed 8 bases and J 5 bases; nucleotides not matched to a gene: 6. Germline V gene sequence: CDR1 KGHSH, CDR2 LQKENI. The CDR3 nucleotides are TGTGCCAGCGCGTCCGGACAGGGGAATGAAAAACTGTTTTTT. Translating gives CASASGQGNEKLFF.

The rearrangement uses TRBV4-2 and TRBJ2-7; D may be TRBD2 (6 bases). V was clipped by 0 bases and J by 5 bases, with 20 bases between them. The CDR3 loop spans 17 amino acids. Per the germline V gene, CDR1 is LGHNA and CDR2 is YNFKEQ. In DNA form, the CDR3 reads TGTGCCAGCAGCCAAGACAGCGATGGACTAAAACTCCACGAGCAGTACTTC. Amino acid sequence: CASSQDSDGLKLHEQYF.

The V call is TRBV5-5, the J call TRBJ1-6; D is possibly TRBD1 (5 bases). Trimming removed 0 bases at V and 8 bases at J, with 12 bases between. In germline, CDR1 is SGHKS, CDR2 YYEKEE (reference sequence). CDR3 size: 15 residues. The CDR3 protein is CASSLGGGGYSPLHF. The DNA of the CDR3 is TGTGCCAGCAGCTTGGGGGGGGGAGGTTATTCACCCCTCCACTTT. The entire variable domain, with the rest obtained from reference TRBV5-5 and TRBJ1-6, is as follows: DAGVTQSPTHLIKTRGQQVTLRCSPISGHKSVSWYQQVLGQGPQFIFQYYEKEERGRGNFPDRFSARQFPNYSSELNVNALLLGDSALYLCASSLGGGGYSPLHFGNGTRLTVT.